The following is a T cell receptor beta chain sequence with its context. The antigen is undetermined. The data originate from a study of T cells after yellow fever vaccination. For the study at large: Libraries from low-cell-number fractions were prepared with the SMART-Seq v4 Ultra Low Input RNA kit.

TCRdb fed the 5' RACE reads into MiXCR, producing one record per CDR3 protein. The sample yields hundreds of thousands of distinct CDR3 sequences, roughly 8.3% seen once. The CDR3 is 15 residues long. Study-wide results and caveats: Among all clonotypes, a small share was observed in both CD4 and CD8 compartments. Booster samples showed a return of most primary-vaccination clones (about 97% CD4, approximately 88% CD8).

The chain employs TRBV1 and TRBJ1-2. TRBV1 corresponds to a pseudogene. This receptor was taken from a young man who received the YFV17D yellow fever vaccine. Sequencing was performed on PBMCs, taken about 49 days after the first yellow fever vaccination. The CDR3 DNA reads TGTGCCAGCAGTCAACGGAGCCAGGGCTACTATGGCTACACCTTC. Translating gives CASSQRSQGYYGYTF.